This TCR beta chain was captured in a study of PD-1 blockade in classical Hodgkin lymphoma. In the study overall: With a 2-week interval, patients received intravenous nivolumab at 3 mg/kg.

Time point given: cycle 4 day 1 (C4D1), after more than five weeks of nivolumab. Every one of the patients relapsed after autologous stem cell transplantation (brentuximab vedotin exposure was variable). Best outcomes ranged across complete response, partial response and progressive disease. Clones were read by immunoSEQ multiplex PCR, and TCRdb kept only the in-frame ones, dropping some. The table lists roughly 4,000 clones, approximately 70% of them singletons. With respect to this clone: Its antigen is not identified.

Study-wide points: According to reports, newly diagnosed patients had lower baseline TCR diversity than healthy donors, and relapsed/refractory patients had lower baseline TCR diversity still. At C4D1, TCR diversity had climbed significantly for CD4+ cells, though not for CD8+ cells.

This CDR3 is built from 13 residues. Germline assignment: CDR1 KGHSH and CDR2 LQKENI. V lost 1 base, J lost 2 bases, and 5 bases lay in between. The clonotype was recovered from a human donor with classical Hodgkin lymphoma. Material: peripheral blood mononuclear cells (PBMCs), obtained before the fourth cycle of nivolumab. V usage is TRBV18 and J usage is TRBJ2-5, with D unresolved. The CDR3 DNA reads TGTGCCAGCTCACCACGGAAACAAGAGACCCAGTACTTC. Its translation is CASSPRKQETQYF.